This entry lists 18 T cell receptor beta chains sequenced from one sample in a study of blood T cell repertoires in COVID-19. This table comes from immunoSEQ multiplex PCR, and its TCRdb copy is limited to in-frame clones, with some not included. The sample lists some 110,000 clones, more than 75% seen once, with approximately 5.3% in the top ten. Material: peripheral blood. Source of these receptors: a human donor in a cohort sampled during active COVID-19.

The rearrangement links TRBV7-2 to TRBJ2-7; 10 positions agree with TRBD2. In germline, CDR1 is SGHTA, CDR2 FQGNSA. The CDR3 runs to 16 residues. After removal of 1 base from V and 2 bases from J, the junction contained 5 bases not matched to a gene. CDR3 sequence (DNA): TGTGCCAGCAGCTTAGACCTAGCGGGAGCTCCCTACGAGCAGTACTTC. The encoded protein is CASSLDLAGAPYEQYF.

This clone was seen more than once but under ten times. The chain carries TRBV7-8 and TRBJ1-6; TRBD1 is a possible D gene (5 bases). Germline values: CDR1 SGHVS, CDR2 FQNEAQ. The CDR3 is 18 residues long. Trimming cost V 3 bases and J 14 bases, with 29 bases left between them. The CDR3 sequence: CASSLVVRRGPDTTALHF. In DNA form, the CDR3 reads TGTGCCAGCAGCTTGGTCGTACGGCGGGGCCCAGATACTACAGCCCTCCACTTT.

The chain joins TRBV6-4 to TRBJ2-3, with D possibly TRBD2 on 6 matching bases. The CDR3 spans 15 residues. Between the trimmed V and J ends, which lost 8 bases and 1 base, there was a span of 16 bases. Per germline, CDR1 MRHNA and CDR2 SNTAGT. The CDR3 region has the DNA TGTGCCAGCTTCAGGAGGGAGAAGGGCACAGATACGCAGTATTTT. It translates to CASFRREKGTDTQYF.

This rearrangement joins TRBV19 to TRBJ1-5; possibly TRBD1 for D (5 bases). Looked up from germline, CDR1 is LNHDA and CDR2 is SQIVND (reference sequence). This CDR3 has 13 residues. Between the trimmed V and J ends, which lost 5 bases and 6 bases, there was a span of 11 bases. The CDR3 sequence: CASSWGRGQPQHF. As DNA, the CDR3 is TGTGCCAGTAGTTGGGGCCGTGGTCAGCCCCAGCATTTT.

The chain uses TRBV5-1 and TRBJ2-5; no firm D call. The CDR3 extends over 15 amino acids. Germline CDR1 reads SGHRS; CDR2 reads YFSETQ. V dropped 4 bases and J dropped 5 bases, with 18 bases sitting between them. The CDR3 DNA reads TGCGCCAGCAGCCCACGACTCTCTCACGGGGAGACCCAGTACTTC. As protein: CASSPRLSHGETQYF.

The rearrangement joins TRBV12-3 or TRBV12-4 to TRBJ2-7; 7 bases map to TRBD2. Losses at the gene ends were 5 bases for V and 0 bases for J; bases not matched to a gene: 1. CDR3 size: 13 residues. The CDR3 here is CASSSGTSYEQYF. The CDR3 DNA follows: TGTGCCAGCAGTAGCGGGACCTCCTACGAGCAGTACTTC.

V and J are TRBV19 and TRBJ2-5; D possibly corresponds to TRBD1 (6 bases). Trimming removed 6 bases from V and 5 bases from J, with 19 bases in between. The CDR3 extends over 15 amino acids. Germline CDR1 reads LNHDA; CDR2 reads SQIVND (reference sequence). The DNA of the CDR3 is TGTGCCAGTAGCTGGACAGCTACGGTCAGTGAGACCCAGTACTTC. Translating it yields CASSWTATVSETQYF.

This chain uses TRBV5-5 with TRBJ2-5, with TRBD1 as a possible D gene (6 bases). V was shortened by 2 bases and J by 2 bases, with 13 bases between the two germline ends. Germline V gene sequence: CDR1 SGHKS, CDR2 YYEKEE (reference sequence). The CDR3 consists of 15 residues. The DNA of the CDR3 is TGTGCCAGCAGCTTCAGGGGAGACTTTCAAGAGACCCAGTACTTC. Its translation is CASSFRGDFQETQYF.

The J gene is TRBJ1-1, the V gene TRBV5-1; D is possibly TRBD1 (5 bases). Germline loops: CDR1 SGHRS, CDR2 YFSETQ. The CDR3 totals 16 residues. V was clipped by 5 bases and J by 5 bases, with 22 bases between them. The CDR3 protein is CASRLTEGRGRTEAFF. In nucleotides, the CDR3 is TGCGCCAGCAGACTTACGGAGGGGCGCGGGAGAACTGAAGCTTTCTTT.

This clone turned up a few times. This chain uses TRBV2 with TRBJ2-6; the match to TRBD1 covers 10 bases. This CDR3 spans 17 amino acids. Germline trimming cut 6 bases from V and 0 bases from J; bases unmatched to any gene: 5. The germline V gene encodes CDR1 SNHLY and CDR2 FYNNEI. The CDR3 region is CASRAGTGVSGANVLTF. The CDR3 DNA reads TGTGCCAGCAGGGCCGGGACAGGGGTCTCTGGGGCCAACGTCCTGACTTTC.

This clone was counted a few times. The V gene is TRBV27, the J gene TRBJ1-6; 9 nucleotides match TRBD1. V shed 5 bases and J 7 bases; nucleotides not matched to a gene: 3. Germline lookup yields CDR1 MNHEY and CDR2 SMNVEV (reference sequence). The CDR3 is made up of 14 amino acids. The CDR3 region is CASSRDRDNSPLHF. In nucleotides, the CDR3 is TGTGCCAGCAGTAGGGACAGGGACAATTCACCCCTCCACTTT.

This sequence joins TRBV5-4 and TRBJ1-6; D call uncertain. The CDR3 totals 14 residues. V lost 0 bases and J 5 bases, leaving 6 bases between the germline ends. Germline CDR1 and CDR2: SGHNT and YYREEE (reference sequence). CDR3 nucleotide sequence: TGTGCCAGCAGCTTGGTACGGGATAATTCACCCCTCCACTTT. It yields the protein CASSLVRDNSPLHF.

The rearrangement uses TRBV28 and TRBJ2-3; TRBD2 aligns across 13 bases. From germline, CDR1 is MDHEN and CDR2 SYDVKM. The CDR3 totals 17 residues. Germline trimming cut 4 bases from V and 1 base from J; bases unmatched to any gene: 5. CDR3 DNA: TGTGCCAGCAGTTGGACTAGCGGGAGCGACCGCACAGATACGCAGTATTTT. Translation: CASSWTSGSDRTDTQYF.

CDR3 in amino acids: CATSDSAAGGADTQYF. The DNA for the CDR3 is TGTGCCACCAGTGATTCAGCGGCGGGAGGGGCAGATACGCAGTATTTT. This chain uses TRBV24-1 with TRBJ2-3, with 9 nucleotides matching TRBD2. The germline CDR1 and CDR2 sequences are KGHDR and SFDVKD. The CDR3 is 16 residues long. V gave up 2 bases and J gave up 4 bases; unmatched junction bases: 6.

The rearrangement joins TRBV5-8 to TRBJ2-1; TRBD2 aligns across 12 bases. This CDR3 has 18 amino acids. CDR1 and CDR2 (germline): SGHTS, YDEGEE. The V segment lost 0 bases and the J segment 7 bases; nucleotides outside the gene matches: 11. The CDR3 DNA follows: TGTGCCAGCAGCTTGGCCCTAGCGGGAGGGTTCGGGCGGAATGAGCAGTTCTTC. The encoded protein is CASSLALAGGFGRNEQFF.

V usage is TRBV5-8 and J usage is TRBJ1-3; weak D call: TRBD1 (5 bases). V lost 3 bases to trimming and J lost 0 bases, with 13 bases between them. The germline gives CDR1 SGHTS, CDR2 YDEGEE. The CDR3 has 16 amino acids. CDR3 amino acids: CASSSIPGDSGNTIYF. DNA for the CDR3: TGTGCCAGCAGCTCCATCCCGGGGGACTCTGGAAACACCATATATTTT.

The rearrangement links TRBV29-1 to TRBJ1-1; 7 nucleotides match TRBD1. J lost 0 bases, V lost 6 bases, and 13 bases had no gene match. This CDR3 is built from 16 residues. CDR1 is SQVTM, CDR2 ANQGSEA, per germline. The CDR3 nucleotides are TGCAGCGTGCCCCGACAGGGAAGAGGCGTGAACACTGAAGCTTTCTTT. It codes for CSVPRQGRGVNTEAFF.

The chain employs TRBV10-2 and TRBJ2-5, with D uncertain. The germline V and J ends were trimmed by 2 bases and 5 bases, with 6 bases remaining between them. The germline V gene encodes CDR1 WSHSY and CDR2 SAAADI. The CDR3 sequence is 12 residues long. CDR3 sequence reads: CASSEIGETQYF. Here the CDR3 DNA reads TGCGCCAGCAGTGAGATCGGGGAGACCCAGTACTTC.